The clone carrying this T cell receptor (beta chain) was found once. The sample comes from a study of cytomegalovirus exposure and HLA in healthy donors. Trimming at V came to 8 bases and at J to 2 bases, leaving 9 bases not matched to a gene. This CDR3 comprises 14 residues. CDR1 and CDR2 from the germline V gene are MDHEN and SYDVKM. This PCR relied on a set of 60 Vbeta primers and 13 Jbeta primers. The method was immunoSEQ multiplex PCR; TCRdb's version includes in-frame clones alone and lacks a portion of them. The sample consists of 130,000 to 150,000 clones, about 80% of them appearing once. The rearrangement joins TRBV28 to TRBJ2-7, with TRBD1 matching 7 bases. This receptor was taken from a man aged 25-40 years in good health and CMV-seronegative. The sequenced sample was PBMCs. The CDR3 DNA sequence: TGTGCCAGCCCGACAGGGATATACGCCTACGAGCAGTACTTC. Protein product: CASPTGIYAYEQYF.